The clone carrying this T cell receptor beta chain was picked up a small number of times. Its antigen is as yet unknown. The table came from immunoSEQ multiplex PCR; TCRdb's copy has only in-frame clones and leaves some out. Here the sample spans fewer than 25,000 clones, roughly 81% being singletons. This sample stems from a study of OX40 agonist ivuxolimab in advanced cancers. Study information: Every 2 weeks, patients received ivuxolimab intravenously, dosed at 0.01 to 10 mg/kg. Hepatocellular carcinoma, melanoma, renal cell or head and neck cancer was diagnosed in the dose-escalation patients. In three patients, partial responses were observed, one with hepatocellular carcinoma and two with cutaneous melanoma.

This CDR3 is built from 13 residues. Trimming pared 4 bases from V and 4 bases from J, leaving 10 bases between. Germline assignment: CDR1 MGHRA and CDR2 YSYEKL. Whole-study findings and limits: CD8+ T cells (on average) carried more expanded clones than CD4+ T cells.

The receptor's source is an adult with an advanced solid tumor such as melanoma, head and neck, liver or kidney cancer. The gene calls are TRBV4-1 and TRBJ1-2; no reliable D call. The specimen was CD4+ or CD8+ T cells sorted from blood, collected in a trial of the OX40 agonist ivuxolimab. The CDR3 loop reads CASSPGGLYGYTF. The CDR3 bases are TGCGCCAGCAGCCCCGGAGGCCTCTATGGCTACACCTTC.